This T cell receptor beta chain was sequenced in a study of shared clonotypes between healthy human individuals (dated by TCRdb to between 2020 and 2021). Regarding the study in general: Two women and a few men aged 18 to 49 years were included in the cohort. Blood TCR repertoires of five healthy adults were deeply sequenced to estimate repertoire size and the extent of clonotype sharing between individuals. For each donor, CD4 naive and CD4 memory were each run on three plates, CD8 naive on two plates, and CD8 memory on one plate. Each donor's leukapheresis produced roughly between roughly 0.85 and 10 billion PBMCs. To increase sequencing depth and limit assay-specific biases, TCR repertoire library preparation and sequencing were carried out by different laboratories using diverse techniques.

Broader findings and caveats from the paper: Even with the large sequencing depth, rarefaction of the sorted-subset datasets indicated that sequencing was incomplete. Pairwise subsampling indicated that sequencing depth was expected to affect the degree of clonotype sharing among donors. When a handful of donors were compared, the shared fraction of clonotypes was 5% to 6.5% for naive CD4, around 3.6% for naive CD8, 2.3% for memory CD4, and around 0.37% for memory CD8. Larger estimated clonotype richness was generally found for naive subsets than for memory subsets. Clonotypes shared by all four sorted-subset donors showed higher generation probabilities than non-shared clonotypes. Sampling was limited to blood, and TCR repertoires in tissue likely differ from TCR repertoires in blood. Because the study included a small number of donors, the genetic and exposure-history diversity represented was limited.

Donors were healthy HIV-negative adults with no recently reported acute infections or vaccinations. All donors were Caucasian adults living in Nashville, Tennessee, USA. CD8 memory samples were composed of magnetically selected CD45RO+ cells combined with CCR7-negative CD45RA+ effector memory (TemRA) cells. Blood was obtained by leukapheresis, after which PBMCs were separated by Ficoll-Histopaque density gradient centrifugation and cryopreserved in liquid nitrogen vapor phase. Purity and quantity of every magnetically sorted T cell population were checked by analytical flow cytometry. Each sorted fraction had its genomic DNA isolated and then quantified by UV absorbance on a Nanodrop 2000c. As to this clone: Its antigen has not been determined. Per-base qualities were not stored, and no clone one base away is much larger.

Using the deep immunoSEQ assay, TCR CDR3 regions were amplified from genomic DNA by multiplex PCR. Extracted genomic DNA from each cell subset was distributed evenly across all wells of several immunoSEQ 96-well plates, and each plate was treated as a replicate. For sorted subsets, each replicate PCR was loaded with roughly 0.2 ug genomic DNA, equivalent to 30,000 or so T cell genomes. The purified libraries were quantified using a Qubit 3.0 fluorometer, sized with a Bioanalyzer 2100, and then quantified again using the KAPA Library Quantification kit. A separate single-read 150-cycle Illumina NextSeq 550 flow cell was used to sequence each immunoSEQ 96-well plate. In the source study's methods: Because only junctional sequences without quality scores were contained in the immunoSEQ output, filtering matching that applied to full-length reads could not be performed. Sequences were annotated with PyIR, a Python wrapper for IgBLAST v1.9, using IMGT germline references to assign V/J genes and CDR3. Reads were filtered out if the reads had weak V/J assignments (E-value above 1e-6), no CDR3, stop codons, out-of-frame junctions, or ambiguous translated residues. V3J clonotypes were defined as sequences sharing the same inferred V gene, J gene, and CDR3 amino acid sequence. Percentage overlap between repertoires was computed as shared unique clonotypes divided by the size of the smaller repertoire. Repertoire richness was assessed with RTK rarefaction, the Chao1 estimator, and Recon v2.1 estimates of unobserved clonotypes. Generation probabilities for all TCRbeta clonotypes obtained by the gDNA method from a few donors were computed using OLGA. TCRdb stores this immuneACCESS table with in-frame sequences only. Part of the clones is absent; in the studies checked, under half of the shortfall reflects unresolved V genes, and no reason is known for the rest. V and J calls and clone size are given by that table; D and trimming were obtained from the DNA. For this sample there are roughly 110,000 clones; under 70% appear just once. The ten largest clonotypes hold under 25% of the sample.

Sequencing was performed on memory CD8+ T cells sorted from blood. The cell subset or site label corresponds to: CD45RO+ cells pooled with CCR7-negative TemRA cells. This receptor was taken from a woman aged 25 to 45 in good health.

The nucleotide sequence reads TGTGCCAGCAGCTTTAGGGACTTTCTGAGCGCTGAAGCTTTCTTT. It translates to CASSFRDFLSAEAFF. The chain joins TRBV5-8 to TRBJ1-1; possibly the D gene is TRBD1, per 5 matching bases. Inclusive of the bounding cysteine and phenylalanine, the CDR3 is 15 residues long. The sequence is cut down to CDR3 DNA, 45 bases in frame from base 1. Sequences SGHTS (CDR1) and YDEGEE (CDR2) are obtained from the germline V gene. The trim is 2 bases for V and 6 bases for J, with a gap of 17 bases between the germline ends.